Sequencing of this T cell receptor (beta chain) was carried out in a study of identical twins. This clonotype was picked up a small number of times. Trimming took 2 bases from V and 3 from J, leaving 9 bases between them. The CDR3 has 14 amino acids. Germline V gene lookup returns CDR1 MNHEY and CDR2 SVGAGI. TCRdb processed the 5' RACE reads anew with MiXCR; each CDR3 protein has one entry. The sample has 200,000 to 250,000 distinct CDR3 sequences; over 9.5% are singletons. These data were likewise used in another study, on yellow fever vaccine responses in identical twins.

Source material: memory (CD45RO+) T cells sorted from blood. The source of this sequence is a woman aged 18-30 years in good health. The rearrangement links TRBV6-5 to TRBJ2-3; D is ambiguous. The CDR3 region is CASSYRDVTDTQYF. The CDR3 coding sequence is TGTGCCAGCAGTTACAGGGATGTGACAGATACGCAGTATTTT.